This TCR beta chain was sequenced in a study of CD8+CD57+ T cells in acquired aplastic anemia. Findings and limits, study-wide: In CD8+ cells, Simpson's diversity showed no significant difference between patients and controls.

This CDR3 has 14 residues. V gave up 6 bases and J gave up 0 bases, with 12 bases separating them. In germline, CDR1 is DFQATT, CDR2 SNEGSKA (reference sequence). Genomic DNA provided the template from which TCR beta VDJ and CDR3 profiles were obtained. TCRdb recomputed calls from the reads with MiXCR, one row per CDR3 protein. This table holds 150,000 to 200,000 distinct CDR3 sequences, about 64% found once. Worth noting for this clonotype: Its antigen is unknown.

The V call is TRBV20-1, the J call TRBJ1-5, with D possibly matching TRBD1 (6 bases). The sequencing input was sorted CD4+, CD8+, or CD8+CD57+ T cells (not recorded which) from PBMCs. The receptor was isolated from a human donor with severe aplastic anemia or a healthy control (not recorded which). The CDR3 DNA reads as TGCAGTGCCCCGGGACAAAATAGCAATCAGCCCCAGCATTTT. Protein: CSAPGQNSNQPQHF.